What follows describes a single T cell receptor (beta chain). Its target is unknown. Single viable CD3+CD4+CD8-CD45RO+ cells were sorted as the memory CD4+ T cells. This specimen comes from a study of memory CD4+ T cells and cytomegalovirus serostatus. TCRdb's table, derived via immunoSEQ multiplex PCR, lists solely in-frame clones and lacks some. The top ten hold approximately 1.2% of the sample, which has some 46,000 clones, around three quarters seen once. The CDR3 extends over 14 amino acids. CDR1 is SGHVS, CDR2 FNYEAQ, per germline. The V segment lost 4 bases and the J segment 5 bases; nucleotides outside the gene matches: 5. Points from the study as a whole: CD4+ memory repertoires contained about 40% of the 164 reported CMV TCRbeta sequences. Suggested: most of the CMV-linked TCR signature lies in CD4+ memory cells.

This receptor was taken from an adult in good health and CMV-seronegative. The chain joins TRBV7-6 to TRBJ1-1; 9 positions agree with TRBD1. Sequencing was done on a sample of memory CD4+ T cells from blood. The CDR3 loop is CASSSGTGRTEAFF. The DNA for the CDR3 is TGTGCCAGCAGCTCCGGGACAGGGAGGACTGAAGCTTTCTTT.